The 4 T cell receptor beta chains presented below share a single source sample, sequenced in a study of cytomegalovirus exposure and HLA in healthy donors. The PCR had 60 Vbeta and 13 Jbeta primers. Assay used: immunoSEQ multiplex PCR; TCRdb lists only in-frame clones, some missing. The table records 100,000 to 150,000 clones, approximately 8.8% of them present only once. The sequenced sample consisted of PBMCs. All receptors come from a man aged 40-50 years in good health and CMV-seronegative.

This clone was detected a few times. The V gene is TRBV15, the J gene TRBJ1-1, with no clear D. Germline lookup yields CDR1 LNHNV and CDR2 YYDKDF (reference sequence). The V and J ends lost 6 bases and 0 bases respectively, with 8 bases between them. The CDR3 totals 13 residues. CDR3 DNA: TGTGCCACCAGTCCTACAGTGAACACTGAAGCTTTCTTT. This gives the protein CATSPTVNTEAFF.

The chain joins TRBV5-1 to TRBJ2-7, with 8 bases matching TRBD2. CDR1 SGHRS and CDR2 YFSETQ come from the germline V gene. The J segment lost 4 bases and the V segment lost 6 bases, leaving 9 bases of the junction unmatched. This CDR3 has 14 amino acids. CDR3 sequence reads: CASTGTRGPYEQYF. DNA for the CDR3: TGCGCCAGCACCGGGACTAGAGGACCTTACGAGCAGTACTTC.

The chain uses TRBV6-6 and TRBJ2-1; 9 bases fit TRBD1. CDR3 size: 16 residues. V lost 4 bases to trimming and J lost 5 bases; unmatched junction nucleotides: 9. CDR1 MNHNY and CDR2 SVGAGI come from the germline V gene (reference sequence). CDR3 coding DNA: TGTGCCAGCAGTTCCCCGGGACAGGGAGGCCACAATGAGCAGTTCTTC. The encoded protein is CASSSPGQGGHNEQFF.

The CDR3 DNA reads TGTGCCAGCAGTTTACGAGGGACAGGGATGTACGAGCAGTACTTC. It codes for CASSLRGTGMYEQYF. V is TRBV6-5 and J is TRBJ2-7, with TRBD1 matching 9 bases. V was clipped by 4 bases and J by 4 bases; unmatched bases: 8. This CDR3 comprises 15 residues. Germline values: CDR1 MNHEY, CDR2 SVGAGI.